Presented here are 14 T cell receptor beta chains from one specimen sequenced in a study of blood T cell repertoires in COVID-19. Clones were read by immunoSEQ multiplex PCR, and TCRdb kept only the in-frame ones, dropping some. The sample contains a few hundred thousand clones, about four fifths of which appear only once. The sample comprised peripheral blood. The source of these receptors is a woman in her late teens or twenties with acute or convalescent COVID-19.

The chain has TRBV2 and TRBJ1-6; 8 bases align to TRBD1. J was trimmed by 8 bases and V by 5 bases; bases with no gene match: 8. CDR1 is SNHLY, CDR2 FYNNEI, per germline. The CDR3 length is 15 residues. The CDR3 reads CASSSQGALDSPLHF. DNA for the CDR3: TGTGCCAGCAGTTCGCAGGGGGCTCTGGATTCACCCCTCCACTTT.

This clone was observed once. The V and J genes are TRBV19 and TRBJ1-1; weak D call: TRBD1 (6 bases). This CDR3 is 16 amino acids long. CDR1 is LNHDA and CDR2 is SQIVND in the germline V gene (reference sequence). Trimming removed 4 bases from V and 2 bases from J, with 17 bases in between. CDR3 bases: TGTGCCAGTAGTACAACAGGGCTCTGGCTCAACACTGAAGCTTTCTTT. Translation gives CASSTTGLWLNTEAFF.

This CDR3 reads CASSARDSYYGYTF. CDR3 DNA: TGTGCCAGCAGCGCCCGGGACTCATACTATGGCTACACCTTC. This chain links TRBV9 with TRBJ1-2; possible D gene TRBD1, 5 bases. The germline gives CDR1 SGDLS, CDR2 YYNGEE. The V and J ends lost 3 bases and 3 bases respectively, with 12 bases between them. The CDR3 runs to 14 residues. Filled out from reference TRBV9 and TRBJ1-2, the complete variable domain reads DSGVTQTPKHLITATGQRVTLRCSPRSGDLSVYWYQQSLDQGLQFLIQYYNGEERAKGNILERFSAQQFPDLHSELNLSSLELGDSALYFCASSARDSYYGYTFGSGTRLTVV.

The chain employs TRBV6-4 and TRBJ2-2, with D tentatively TRBD1 (6 bases). Trimming removed 2 bases from V and 1 base from J, with 8 bases in between. The CDR3 has 15 residues. CDR1 MRHNA and CDR2 SNTAGT come from the germline V gene. CDR3 sequence: CASSDGGENTGELFF. CDR3 coding DNA: TGTGCCAGCAGTGACGGGGGCGAGAACACCGGGGAGCTGTTTTTT.

The chain is built from TRBV24-1 and TRBJ2-5; 10 bases are a match to TRBD2. This CDR3 contains 15 residues. Germline V CDR1 and CDR2: KGHDR, SFDVKD. V lost 4 bases to trimming and J lost 5 bases; unmatched junction nucleotides: 6. This CDR3 is CATSDQREGQETQYF. The CDR3, as DNA: TGTGCCACCAGTGACCAGCGGGAGGGCCAGGAGACCCAGTACTTC.

V and J are TRBV9 and TRBJ2-1, with 9 bases that match TRBD2. Losses at the gene ends were 3 bases for V and 9 bases for J; bases not matched to a gene: 16. CDR1 is SGDLS and CDR2 is YYNGEE in the germline V gene. This CDR3 region has 17 residues. The DNA for the CDR3 is TGTGCCAGCAGCGGAGGGGGCACAGCGGGAGGAATGGGTGAGCAGTTCTTC. It codes for CASSGGGTAGGMGEQFF.

This chain links TRBV30 with TRBJ1-1, with a tentative D call TRBD1 (5 bases). The germline CDR1 and CDR2 sequences are GTSNPN and SVGIG (reference sequence). Trimming shortened V by 3 bases and J by 7 bases, and 9 bases separated the two germline ends. The CDR3 extends over 11 amino acids. The CDR3 protein is CAWRITGEAFF. DNA of the CDR3: TGTGCCTGGAGAATAACAGGTGAAGCTTTCTTT.

This rearrangement joins TRBV5-1 to TRBJ2-7; D may be TRBD2 (5 bases). V was shortened by 4 bases and J by 2 bases, with 16 bases between the two germline ends. This CDR3 comprises 15 residues. CDR1 and CDR2 from the germline V gene are SGHRS and YFSETQ. CDR3 region: CASSQDEAGAYEQYF. The CDR3 DNA reads TGCGCCAGCAGCCAGGACGAGGCCGGGGCCTACGAGCAGTACTTC.

V is TRBV5-1 and J is TRBJ2-1; 11 nucleotides align to TRBD2. The CDR3 is made up of 17 amino acids. The V segment lost 4 bases and the J segment 10 bases; nucleotides outside the gene matches: 16. Germline V gene sequence: CDR1 SGHRS, CDR2 YFSETQ. The CDR3: CASSPPGLAAPREEQFF. The CDR3 nucleotides read TGCGCCAGCAGCCCACCGGGACTAGCGGCTCCCCGGGAGGAGCAGTTCTTC. Using reference TRBV5-1 and TRBJ2-1 for the parts outside the CDR3, the full variable domain is KAGVTQTPRYLIKTRGQQVTLSCSPISGHRSVSWYQQTPGQGLQFLFEYFSETQRNKGNFPGRFSGRQFSNSRSEMNVSTLELGDSALYLCASSPPGLAAPREEQFFGPGTRLTVL.

V usage is TRBV29-1 and J usage is TRBJ2-1, with 12 bases aligning to TRBD2. The CDR3 contains 14 residues. Per germline, CDR1 SQVTM and CDR2 ANQGSEA. Unmatched junction bases numbered 8, after V lost 5 bases and J lost 9 bases. The CDR3 reads CSVPGLAGSGEQFF. The CDR3 DNA sequence: TGCAGCGTTCCGGGACTAGCGGGTTCAGGTGAGCAGTTCTTC.

The chain links TRBV5-6 to TRBJ2-1; the match to TRBD2 covers 8 bases. CDR3 length: 14 residues. In germline, CDR1 is SGHDT, CDR2 YYEEEE. V gave up 6 bases and J gave up 5 bases; unmatched junction bases: 7. This CDR3 is CASTIAGWDNEQFF. The CDR3 region has the DNA TGTGCCAGCACCATAGCGGGATGGGACAATGAGCAGTTCTTC.

About this clone itself: At one of its ends the junction is not consistent with the germline gene, which may arise from a read error. V is TRBV6-5 and J is TRBJ2-7; 7 bases are a match to TRBD1. Looked up from germline, CDR1 is MNHEY and CDR2 is SVGAGI. The CDR3 is 15 amino acids. The CDR3 region has the DNA TGTGTCAGCAGTTACTCGACAGGGATGTCTTACGAGCAGTACTTC. As protein: CVSSYSTGMSYEQYF.

The chain joins TRBV6-2 or TRBV6-3 to TRBJ1-2; 7 bases match TRBD1. The CDR3 contains 14 residues. V lost 6 bases, J lost 3 bases, and 7 bases stayed unmatched. CDR1 and CDR2 from the germline V gene are MNHEY and SVGEGT. The CDR3 is CASSLGQAYYGYTF. CDR3 in DNA: TGTGCCAGCAGCCTTGGACAGGCATACTATGGCTACACCTTC.

CDR3 loop: CASSFHGNQPQHF. DNA of the CDR3: TGTGCCAGCAGTTTTCATGGCAATCAGCCCCAGCATTTT. The V call is TRBV28, the J call TRBJ1-5; D is ambiguous. CDR3 length equals 13 residues. Trimming cost V 3 bases and J 2 bases, with 5 bases left between them. Germline assignment: CDR1 MDHEN and CDR2 SYDVKM.